These 22 T cell receptor beta chains share one sample of origin, sequenced in a study of molecular identifiers for immune sequencing clone quantification. TCRdb passed the PCR reads through MiXCR, listing each CDR3 protein once. The table includes approximately 100,000 distinct CDR3 sequences, 36% detected once. The sequencing sample was made of naive CD8+ T cells from blood, with Jurkat cell RNA spiked in. Subset defined: FACS-sorted CD8+CD4-CCR7+CD45RA+ naive T cells. These receptor sequences come from a human donor in good health. Some libraries in this study had Jurkat cell RNA spiked in.

On this clonotype: A read error may account for a junction end that differs from germline. This chain uses TRBV11-2 with TRBJ2-2; tentatively, D is TRBD1 or TRBD2 (5 bases each). Germline V gene sequence: CDR1 SGHAT, CDR2 FQNNGV. This CDR3 region has 19 residues. As DNA, the CDR3 is TGTGCCAGCAGCGGAGGCGAGTTGGGGCAGGGATCTTCCACCGGGGAGCAGTTTTTT. Amino acid sequence: CASSGGELGQGSSTGEQFF.

On this clonotype: The junction does not match germline at one end; this may be a read error. The genes are TRBV28 and TRBJ2-7; 12 bases are a match to TRBD2. The CDR3 is made up of 15 amino acids. The V gene's germline CDR1 is MDHEN and CDR2 SYDVKM. DNA for the CDR3: TGTGCCAGCAGTTCCTGGACTAGCGGGATATACGGGCAGTACTTC. This codes for CASSSWTSGIYGQYF.

This clonotype was seen ten or more times. This chain connects TRBV20-1 to TRBJ2-7; D is possibly TRBD1 (6 bases). Per germline, CDR1 DFQATT and CDR2 SNEGSKA (reference sequence). This CDR3 spans 12 amino acids. V lost 5 bases and J 4 bases, leaving 12 bases between the germline ends. CDR3 in DNA: TGCAGTGCTGACCCCAGGGGTTACGAGCAGTACTTC. This sequence encodes CSADPRGYEQYF.

The chain uses TRBV12-3 or TRBV12-4 and TRBJ2-2; the D call may be TRBD1 or TRBD2 (5 bases each). Trimming took off 11 bases at V and 3 bases at J, with 28 bases between the two ends. The CDR3 covers 18 residues. CDR3: CARSRPPGSGRHTGELFF. The CDR3 DNA reads as TGTGCCCGGTCGCGGCCGCCCGGTTCGGGGCGACACACCGGGGAGCTGTTTTTT.

About this clonotype: Germline is not matched at one junction end, which may reflect a read error. The V and J genes are TRBV28 and TRBJ1-4; D is perhaps TRBD1 (5 bases). Germline CDR1 is MDHEN and CDR2 is SYDVKM. The CDR3 has 13 residues. The CDR3 sequence: CASSLDLGEKPFF. The DNA of the CDR3 is TGTGCCAGCAGTTTAGACCTGGGGGAAAAACCGTTTTTT.

Remarks on this clonotype: This CDR3 is missing its conserved last phenylalanine or tryptophan, likely due to a read error. The chain uses TRBV6-1 and TRBJ2-2; possibly TRBD1 or TRBD2 for D (5 bases each). The CDR3 loop spans 14 amino acids. The germline V gene encodes CDR1 MNHNS and CDR2 SASEGT. V lost 3 bases to trimming and J lost 8 bases, with 13 bases between them. The CDR3 spells CASSDGDVVGELFY. DNA of the CDR3: TGTGCCAGCAGTGATGGGGACGTCGTGGGGGAGCTGTTTTAT.

A word on this clonotype: A much larger clone lies a single base off, so this may be a read error. The J gene is TRBJ1-5, the V gene TRBV28; the match to TRBD1 covers 7 bases. The CDR3 has 12 residues. Germline V lookup: CDR1 MDHEN, CDR2 SYDVKM. The DNA of the CDR3 is TGTGCCATCAGGGGGGGGAATCAGCCCCAGCAGTTT. This encodes CAIRGGNQPQQF.

The chain recombines TRBV28 with TRBJ2-5; D call uncertain. This CDR3 comprises 17 residues. V dropped 5 bases and J dropped 5 bases, with 24 bases sitting between them. Germline-derived CDR1 and CDR2 are MDHEN and SYDVKM. In DNA, the CDR3 is TGTGCCAGCAGTCCCGTCCTGGCGATTGGATTCGATGAGACCCAGTACTTC. Protein: CASSPVLAIGFDETQYF.

The chain combines TRBV7-7 with TRBJ2-5; no reliable D call. Germline CDR1 is SSHAT and CDR2 is FNYEAQ (reference sequence). The CDR3 covers 13 residues. Trimming removed 5 bases at V and 4 bases at J, with 11 bases between. The CDR3 reads CASSKLTAETQYF. The DNA for the CDR3 is TGTGCCAGCAGCAAACTGACGGCAGAGACCCAGTACTTC.

The rearrangement joins TRBV9 to TRBJ2-7; TRBD1 agrees at 9 bases. Losses at the gene ends were 3 bases for V and 4 bases for J; bases not matched to a gene: 5. The CDR3 has 14 residues. Germline V gene data show CDR1 as SGDLS and CDR2 as YYNGEE. The CDR3 coding sequence is TGTGCCAGCAGCGCCGGGGGACAGGGTTACGAGCAGTACTTC. Residues: CASSAGGQGYEQYF. Complete variable domain (other parts from reference TRBV9 and TRBJ2-7): DSGVTQTPKHLITATGQRVTLRCSPRSGDLSVYWYQQSLDQGLQFLIQYYNGEERAKGNILERFSAQQFPDLHSELNLSSLELGDSALYFCASSAGGQGYEQYFGPGTRLTVT.

The rearrangement joins TRBV3-1 to TRBJ2-4; 8 bases match TRBD1. Losses at the gene ends were 3 bases for V and 2 bases for J; bases not matched to a gene: 18. The germline gives CDR1 LGHDT, CDR2 YNNKEL (reference sequence). This CDR3 has 20 residues. In DNA, the CDR3 is TGTGCCAGCAGCCATCCGGGACAGGCGGTATGCTGGGGGTCCAAAAACATTCAGTACTTC. Amino acid sequence: CASSHPGQAVCWGSKNIQYF.

Of note for this clonotype: This may be a read error: a much more frequent sequence differs by one nucleotide. J is TRBJ2-3 and V is TRBV12-3 or TRBV12-4; D may be TRBD1 (6 bases). CDR3 length equals 15 residues. CDR3 DNA sequence: TGTGCCAGCAGATTAGCTGTACAGGGCGCAGATACGCAGTATTTT. Amino acids: CASRLAVQGADTQYF.

In this sample, this clonotype turned up a few times. At one end, the junction sequence differs from germline, possibly due to a read error. The chain links TRBV13 to TRBJ2-5; the match to TRBD1 covers 7 bases. CDR3 length: 12 residues. Germline-derived CDR1 and CDR2 are PRHDT and FYEKMQ (reference sequence). The CDR3 reads CASSSGTATSNF. The DNA for the CDR3 is TGTGCCAGCAGCTCTGGGACAGCTACAAGTAACTTC. The variable domain in full, with the rest retrieved from reference TRBV13 and TRBJ2-5, is AAGVIQSPRHLIKEKRETATLKCYPIPRHDTVYWYQQGPGQDPQFLISFYEKMQSDKGSIPDRFSAQQFSDYHSELNMSSLELGDSALYFCASSSGTATSNFGPGTRLLVL.

This clonotype was counted once. The chain combines TRBV7-6 with TRBJ2-5; D may be TRBD1 (6 bases). Trimming took 2 bases from V and 9 from J, leaving 13 bases between them. Germline V gene data show CDR1 as SGHVS and CDR2 as FNYEAQ. This CDR3 comprises 13 residues. The CDR3 loop reads CASSLHRDNAQYF. The CDR3 DNA reads as TGTGCCAGCAGCTTACACCGGGACAACGCCCAGTACTTC.

The genes are TRBV19 and TRBJ2-3, with TRBD2 matching over 14 bases. V gave up 9 bases and J gave up 4 bases; unmatched junction bases: 6. Germline CDR1 reads LNHDA; CDR2 reads SQIVND (reference sequence). CDR3 length: 15 residues. This CDR3 is CASSGTSGRADTQYF. CDR3 sequence (DNA): TGTGCCAGCAGCGGGACTAGCGGGAGAGCAGATACGCAGTATTTT.

This rearrangement joins TRBV28 to TRBJ2-7, with TRBD2 matching over 8 bases. The CDR3 is 15 residues long. V was pared by 6 bases and J by 2 bases, with 9 bases of the junction left unmatched. Germline V gene lookup returns CDR1 MDHEN and CDR2 SYDVKM. The CDR3 spells CASRKLAVGAYEQYF. The CDR3 bases are TGTGCCAGCAGGAAACTAGCGGTTGGGGCCTACGAGCAGTACTTC. Full variable domain (remainder filled in from reference TRBV28 and TRBJ2-7): DVKVTQSSRYLVKRTGEKVFLECVQDMDHENMFWYRQDPGLGLRLIYFSYDVKMKEKGDIPEGYSVSREKKERFSLILESASTNQTSMYLCASRKLAVGAYEQYFGPGTRLTVT.

This clonotype was seen a few times. V and J are TRBV5-5 and TRBJ1-1, with D unclear. Germline CDR1 is SGHKS and CDR2 is YYEKEE (reference sequence). The V and J ends lost 4 bases and 8 bases respectively, with 18 bases between them. This CDR3 spans 14 amino acids. The CDR3: CASSPWPGVMEAFF. Written as DNA, the CDR3 is TGTGCCAGCAGCCCGTGGCCCGGGGTCATGGAAGCTTTCTTT.

This clonotype has a count of ten or more. The chain links TRBV5-4 to TRBJ2-2; D gene unclear. The length of the CDR3 is 12 residues. The ends were cut back, 4 bases at V and 2 bases at J, with 3 bases in the middle. Germline V gene lookup returns CDR1 SGHNT and CDR2 YYREEE (reference sequence). The CDR3 nucleotides read TGTGCCAGCAGCCTAAACACCGGGGAGCTGTTTTTT. Its translation: CASSLNTGELFF.

V usage is TRBV19 and J usage is TRBJ1-1; D might be TRBD1 (5 bases). The CDR3 is 13 amino acids. Trimming shortened V by 10 bases and J by 3 bases, and 15 bases separated the two germline ends. Germline-derived CDR1 and CDR2 are LNHDA and SQIVND (reference sequence). CDR3 protein: CATATGVHTEAFF. The CDR3 DNA follows: TGTGCCACCGCAACGGGGGTTCACACTGAAGCTTTCTTT.

In regard to this clonotype: The germline gene is not matched at one end of the junction; a read error may be the cause. V gene TRBV15 combines with J gene TRBJ1-5, with no clear D. CDR1 and CDR2 (germline): LNHNV, YYDKDF (reference sequence). This CDR3 region has 13 residues. CDR3 sequence reads: CATSRYRNRPHHF. The CDR3 nucleotides are TGTGCCACCAGCAGATATAGGAATAGGCCCCACCATTTT.

This clonotype has at least ten counts. J is TRBJ2-5 and V is TRBV7-8; 9 positions agree with TRBD1. This CDR3 contains 14 residues. Trimming took 5 bases from V and 5 from J; bases not matched to a gene: 6. In germline, CDR1 is SGHVS, CDR2 FQNEAQ. This CDR3 reads CASSPTGGFETQYF. The CDR3 DNA follows: TGTGCCAGCAGCCCAACAGGGGGCTTTGAGACCCAGTACTTC.

The chain joins TRBV6-2 or TRBV6-3 to TRBJ2-5; the match to TRBD1 covers 8 bases. Germline V CDR1 and CDR2: MNHEY, SVGEGT. V shed 2 bases, J shed 3 bases, and the junction held 8 bases outside the gene matches. The CDR3 runs 16 residues. The CDR3 loop reads CASSYNRDRLKETQYF. The DNA of the CDR3 is TGTGCCAGCAGTTACAACCGGGACAGGCTGAAAGAGACCCAGTACTTC.